This T cell receptor (beta chain) is from a study of read filtering for tumor transcriptome and immune sequencing. This library used approximately 370 ng RNA and molecular barcoded adaptors spanning alpha/delta and beta/gamma chains. MiXCR was run by TCRdb on the reads, yielding one entry per CDR3 protein. The table lists tens of thousands of distinct CDR3 sequences, 20% to 25% of them singletons, with roughly 15% in the top ten. This CDR3 is 17 amino acids long. Germline V CDR1 and CDR2: DFQATT, SNEGSKA (reference sequence). Losses at the gene ends were 0 bases for V and 9 bases for J; bases not matched to a gene: 12. General study points: About 81.9% of IR-seq clonotypes had one read, totaling approximately 3.3% of reads; RNA-seq: 74.6% and 44.6%. The CD138-negative fraction was mixed bone marrow immune cells, not pure T cells. RNA-seq captured clonotypes less deeply and reliably than IR-seq.

Sampling of bone marrow took place during active disease in every patient. This clonotype has at least ten counts. Its antigen remains unidentified. This receptor was obtained from a donor at least 40 years old with multiple myeloma. Sequenced material: a population of CD138-negative cells sorted from bone marrow. The chain combines TRBV20-1 with TRBJ2-1; 12 nucleotides line up with TRBD2. CDR3 amino acids: CSARDPNVASGRGEQFF. In nucleotides, the CDR3 is TGCAGTGCTAGAGATCCTAATGTCGCTAGCGGGAGGGGTGAGCAGTTCTTC.